The clone carrying this T cell receptor beta chain occurred many times. The CDR3 extends over 12 amino acids. Looked up from germline, CDR1 is SGDLS and CDR2 is YYNGEE. V trimming: 5 bases; J trimming: 3 bases; junction bases outside the gene matches: 0. HTBI primers from iRepertoire and Arm-PCR of CDR3 regions yielded the TCR beta libraries. TCRdb called the multiplex PCR reads again in MiXCR, with one record for every CDR3 protein. The data contain about 310,000 distinct CDR3 sequences, around 23% of them seen just once; the ten biggest clones take up roughly three fifths. The data originate from a study of regulatory T cells in long-lasting Graves disease. The time point denotes: persistent/refractory GD, antithyroid drugs over 5 years with positive TRAb. Scientists built the TCR library using RNA that was extracted from PBMCs.

The sample in question was peripheral blood mononuclear cells (PBMCs), obtained when the disease was refractory, from a patient treated with antithyroid drugs. The chain is built from TRBV9 and TRBJ2-5, with 8 bases lining up with TRBD2. The sequence was obtained from a female donor with Graves disease. CDR3 nucleotide sequence: TGTGCCAGCAGTAGCGGGAAAGAGACCCAGTACTTC. It translates to CASSSGKETQYF. Using reference TRBV9 and TRBJ2-5 for the parts outside the CDR3, the full variable domain is DSGVTQTPKHLITATGQRVTLRCSPRSGDLSVYWYQQSLDQGLQFLIQYYNGEERAKGNILERFSAQQFPDLHSELNLSSLELGDSALYFCASSSGKETQYFGPGTRLLVL.